This TCR beta chain appears in the sequencing data of a study of cytomegalovirus exposure and HLA in healthy donors. General study findings and limits: For cytomegalovirus status, the classifier reportedly gave diagnoses with high specificity and sensitivity.

Donors were ostensibly healthy at sampling, although undocumented immune exposures were probable. Worth noting for this clone: The antigen is undetermined.

PCR involved 60 Vbeta and 13 Jbeta primers. Sequenced by immunoSEQ multiplex PCR; TCRdb stores in-frame clones only, minus some. Of 150,000 to 200,000 clones listed, 65% to 80% are singletons. This receptor was obtained from a man aged 35 to 55 in good health and CMV-seronegative. Source material: PBMCs.

The CDR3 nucleotides are TGCGCCAGCAGCCCCCTGGGTCGCGGGGGGGGCTACAATGAGCAGTTCTTC. Protein: CASSPLGRGGGYNEQFF. This chain connects TRBV4-1 to TRBJ2-1; TRBD2 aligns across 9 bases. CDR3 length: 17 amino acids. Germline CDR1 is MGHRA and CDR2 is YSYEKL. After removal of 4 bases from V and 3 bases from J, the junction contained 10 bases not matched to a gene.